Listed below are T cell receptor beta chains from one sample, sequenced in a study of shared T cell receptors in the human thymus. Produced via immunoSEQ multiplex PCR; TCRdb's table is partial and in-frame only. The table includes 650,000 to 950,000 clones, approximately 85% detected once. These records were also assigned to another study, of human thymus T cells.

Sequencing was performed on thymocytes. The receptors originated from a girl under two years old with a congenital heart defect. Both conserved end residues are part of each CDR3. Each record gives: clone size, J gene, D gene, V gene, CDR3 DNA, CDR3 protein. The D gene is left open where the match is weak. Not all rows give a size; the values are once, few, many and, for expanded clones, a class.

NA,TRBJ1-2,NA,TRBV2,TGTGCCAGCCGCGTGAAAAGAGGGATCTATGGCTACACCTTC,CASRVKRGIYGYTF
NA,TRBJ1-2,TRBD1,TRBV28,TGTGCCAGCAGTTCCCCGGACAGGGGGGACTATGGCTACACCTTC,CASSSPDRGDYGYTF
NA,TRBJ2-2,NA,TRBV28,TGTGCCAGCAGTCCCAGCGAGCCCACCGGGGAGCTGTTTTTT,CASSPSEPTGELFF
few,TRBJ2-7,TRBD2,TRBV27,TGTGCCAGCAGGCGGGGGGGCTCCTACGAGCAGTACTTC,CASRRGGSYEQYF
NA,TRBJ1-1,NA,TRBV6-1,TGTGCCAGCAGTGGTGGATTAGGGGCTCCCAAAGCTTTCTTT,CASSGGLGAPKAFF
NA,TRBJ2-3,NA,TRBV14,TGTGCCAGCAGCCCTGGACTGCCTCTGGGAGATACGCAGTATTTT,CASSPGLPLGDTQYF
NA,TRBJ1-2,NA,TRBV11-2,TGTGCCAGCAGCTTAGGCCCAGGAATCGACCACTATGGCTACACCTTC,CASSLGPGIDHYGYTF
NA,TRBJ1-1,NA,TRBV14,TGTGCCAGCAGCCTACCGGGGGGGCCACAGGGCACTGAAGCTTTCTTT,CASSLPGGPQGTEAFF
NA,TRBJ2-3,NA,TRBV5-1,TGCGCCAGCAACCACCAGACAGGCACAGATACGCAGTATTTT,CASNHQTGTDTQYF
NA,TRBJ2-2,TRBD1,TRBV27,TGTGCCAGCAGTTTATTGGTCAGGGGGCGAACCGGGGAGCTGTTTTTT,CASSLLVRGRTGELFF
NA,TRBJ2-7,NA,TRBV12-5,TGTGCTAGTGGTTCCGACAGGTGCGAGCAGTACTTC,CASGSDRCEQYF
NA,TRBJ1-2,TRBD1,TRBV6-1,TGTGCCAGCAGTGAATTAGGAGGGACAGGATATAAGGCTAACTATGGCTACACCTTC,CASSELGGTGYKANYGYTF
NA,TRBJ2-7,NA,TRBV30,TGTGCCTGGAGTATCGCGCAGGGCTTC,CAWSIAQGF
NA,TRBJ2-5,NA,TRBV25-1,TGTGCCAGCAGTCTAGTCGGTCGTTCGTACCAAGAGACCCAGTACTTC,CASSLVGRSYQETQYF
NA,TRBJ2-2,TRBD2,TRBV19,TGTGCCAGTAGTATTGCGGGGGGCACCGGGGAGCTGTTTTTT,CASSIAGGTGELFF
NA,TRBJ2-2,TRBD1,TRBV19,TGTGCCAGTATCAGGGGGCTGAACACCGGGGAGCTGTTTTTT,CASIRGLNTGELFF
NA,TRBJ2-5,NA,TRBV6-5,TGTGCCAGCAGTTACTCGGGGCCTAGGGAGACCCAGTACTTC,CASSYSGPRETQYF
NA,TRBJ1-2,NA,TRBV6-1,TGTGCCAGCAAGGGGGACGGGTCTGGCTACACCTTC,CASKGDGSGYTF
NA,TRBJ2-7,TRBD1,TRBV19,TGTGCCAGTAGTGCCGCTCCCGGGACAGCACCCTACGAGCAGTACTTC,CASSAAPGTAPYEQYF
once,TRBJ1-1,NA,TRBV7-2,TGTGCCAGCAGTCGTCGACAGACGAACACTGAAGCTTTCTTT,CASSRRQTNTEAFF
NA,TRBJ2-1,TRBD2,TRBV9,TGTGCCAGCAGCTCAGAAACGACTAGCGGGGCCCATGAGCAGTTCTTC,CASSSETTSGAHEQFF
NA,TRBJ1-1,NA,TRBV11-2,TGTGCCAGCAGCTTAGTACCCGGGAACACTGAAGCTTTCTTT,CASSLVPGNTEAFF
NA,TRBJ2-3,TRBD2,TRBV28,TGTGCCAGCAGTTCCCGGAGCGGGGGTGAAGATACGCAGTATTTT,CASSSRSGGEDTQYF
NA,TRBJ2-1,TRBD2,TRBV7-9,TGTGCCAGCAGCTTTCTTCGGACTAGCCGCAATGAGCAGTTCTTC,CASSFLRTSRNEQFF
NA,TRBJ2-3,NA,TRBV6-1,TGTGCCAGCAGCGGTGACTCATCCCCAGCAGATACGCAGTATTTT,CASSGDSSPADTQYF
NA,TRBJ2-7,TRBD2,TRBV27,TGTGCCAGCAGTTTGGGGGGGGTTACCTACGAGCAGTACTTC,CASSLGGVTYEQYF
NA,TRBJ1-2,NA,TRBV27,TGTGCCAGCCGACGGGACCGGGGGTTGTATGGCTACACCTTC,CASRRDRGLYGYTF
NA,TRBJ2-2,TRBD1,TRBV5-4,TGTGCCAGCAGCTTCCGATGGGACAGCCGTTACACCGGGGAGCTGTTTTTT,CASSFRWDSRYTGELFF
NA,TRBJ1-2,TRBD1,TRBV5-1,TGCGCCAGCAGCACGGGGCCCCTCGGGACAGATTATGGCTACACCTTC,CASSTGPLGTDYGYTF
NA,TRBJ1-1,NA,TRBV6-1,TGTGCCAGCAGGTCAGGGGTCCTGGTCACTGAAGCTTTCTTT,CASRSGVLVTEAFF
NA,TRBJ2-1,TRBD2,TRBV10-3,TGTGCCATCAGTGTGGGGCTGACTAGCGGGGCTTACAATGAGCAGTTCTTC,CAISVGLTSGAYNEQFF
once,TRBJ2-5,NA,TRBV6-5,TGTGCCACTAACGGAGAGCACCAAGAGACCCAGTACTTC,CATNGEHQETQYF
few,TRBJ2-7,NA,TRBV7-8,TGTGCCAGCAGCTTAGCCGGAGAAGCGGGCCAGTTAGGACACAAGTACGAGCAGTACTTC,CASSLAGEAGQLGHKYEQYF
NA,TRBJ1-5,NA,TRBV19,TGTGCCAGTAGTATAAGAGATCAGCCCCAGCATTTT,CASSIRDQPQHF
once,TRBJ1-1,NA,TRBV18,TGTGCCAGCTCACCACTTGCGGCCCCCAGAGGAACTGAAGCTTTCTTT,CASSPLAAPRGTEAFF